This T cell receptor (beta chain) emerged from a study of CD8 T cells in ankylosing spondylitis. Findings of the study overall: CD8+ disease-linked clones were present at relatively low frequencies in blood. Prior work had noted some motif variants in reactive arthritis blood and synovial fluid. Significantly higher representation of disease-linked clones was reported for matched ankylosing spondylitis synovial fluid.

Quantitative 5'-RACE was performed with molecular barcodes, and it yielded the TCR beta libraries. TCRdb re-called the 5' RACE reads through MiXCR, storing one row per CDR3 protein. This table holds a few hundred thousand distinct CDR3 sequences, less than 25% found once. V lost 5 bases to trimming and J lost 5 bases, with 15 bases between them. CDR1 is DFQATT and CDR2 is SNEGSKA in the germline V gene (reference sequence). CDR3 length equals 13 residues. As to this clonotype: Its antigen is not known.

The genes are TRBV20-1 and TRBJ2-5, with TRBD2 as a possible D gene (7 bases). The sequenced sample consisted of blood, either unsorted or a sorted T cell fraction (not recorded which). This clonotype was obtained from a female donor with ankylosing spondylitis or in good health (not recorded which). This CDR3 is CSAGGGSAETQYF. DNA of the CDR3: TGCAGTGCTGGGGGGGGCAGCGCTGAGACCCAGTACTTC.